This T cell receptor (beta chain) was found in a study of T cells in Graves' hyperthyroidism and ophthalmopathy. Absence of ophthalmopathy progression within 18 months defined stable Graves' hyperthyroidism. Each 10 ml fresh peripheral blood draw supplied the PBMCs. Amplification of TCR beta CDR3 regions was performed using RNA transcripts as template. Initially, a first-round RT-PCR of the TCR CDR3 employed the HTBI primer set. TCRdb processed the multiplex PCR reads anew with MiXCR; each CDR3 protein has one entry. In the table there are roughly 700,000 distinct CDR3 sequences, 13% to 15% of which are singletons. This clonotype was found once. Its target is unknown. Findings of the study overall: Model output signaled ophthalmopathy a median around 6.9 months ahead of onset. Blood also carried most thyroid clonotypes expanded above 0.001.

The sequenced sample consisted of blood. The clonotype was recovered from a woman aged 18-29 years with Graves' hyperthyroidism.

CDR3 in amino acids: CASSLVQHSYEQYF. The CDR3 DNA is TGTGCCAGCAGCTTAGTTCAGCATTCCTACGAGCAGTACTTC. V gene TRBV7-9 combines with J gene TRBJ2-7; D is uncertain. CDR3 length equals 14 residues. Germline V lookup: CDR1 SEHNR, CDR2 FQNEAQ (reference sequence). V gave up 1 base and J gave up 1 base, with 8 bases separating them.